The present T cell receptor (beta chain) was sequenced within a study of shared clonotypes between healthy human individuals. With 5 bases removed from V and 6 bases from J, the gap between germline ends came to 14 bases. Germline CDR1 is MNHEY and CDR2 is SVGAGI. The CDR3 runs to 14 residues. Original analysis: With immunoSEQ giving junction-only sequences and no quality scores, filtering differed. TCRdb's copy holds only in-frame clones and misses some; the assay was immunoSEQ multiplex PCR. That table gives V, J and clone size, and the DNA gave D and trimming. The data show over 700,000 clones, around 77% seen once.

Sequencing was carried out using memory CD4+ T cells sorted from blood. Stated subset: CD45RA-negative fraction. This sequence originates from a woman in her twenties or thirties in good health. The chain joins TRBV6-5 to TRBJ1-5; the D is unclear. CDR3 amino acids: CASSLGSSGQPQHF. CDR3 nucleotide sequence: TGTGCCAGCAGTCTTGGGAGCTCGGGTCAGCCCCAGCATTTT.